Listed below are T cell receptor beta chains from one sample, sequenced in a study of blood T cell repertoires in COVID-19. The repertoire was sequenced with immunoSEQ multiplex PCR; TCRdb's copy has only in-frame clones and lacks some. Among tens of thousands of clones, 75% to 85% were seen once, and the ten largest hold under 35%. The sample was peripheral blood. These receptors originate from a woman of 80 years or more with acute or convalescent COVID-19. CDR3s include the opening cysteine and the closing phenylalanine or tryptophan. A D gene is named only where the DNA matches it firmly. The size of a clone is reported for some rows only, either as once, few or many, or as a class for expanded clones.

NA TRBJ2-6 TRBD2 TRBV6-2/TRBV6-3 CASSYGGAGANVLTF TGTGCCAGCAGTTACGGGGGGGCTGGGGCCAACGTCCTGACTTTC
NA TRBJ2-3 NA TRBV18 CASSQGQDTQYF TGTGCCAGCTCTCAGGGACAAGATACGCAGTATTTT
NA TRBJ2-1 TRBD2 TRBV3-1/TRBV3-2 CASSQDQVAGDNEQFF TGTGCCAGCAGCCAAGATCAGGTAGCGGGAGACAATGAGCAGTTCTTC
once TRBJ2-2 NA TRBV7-2 CASSLAGANTGELFF TGTGCCAGCAGCTTAGCGGGGGCTAACACCGGGGAGCTGTTTTTT
NA TRBJ1-4 TRBD1 TRBV29-1 CSAEAQGGEKLFF TGCAGCGCCGAGGCACAGGGGGGTGAAAAACTGTTTTTT
NA TRBJ2-2 TRBD1 TRBV7-9 CAPGQVYTGELFF TGTGCTCCGGGACAGGTGTACACCGGGGAGCTGTTTTTT
NA TRBJ1-2 NA TRBV7-2 CASSLTRGNGYTF TGTGCCAGCAGTCTTACGAGGGGGAACGGCTACACCTTC
NA TRBJ2-2 TRBD2 TRBV19 CASISQGGRYTGELFF TGTGCCAGCATAAGCCAGGGCGGGAGGTACACCGGGGAGCTGTTTTTT
NA TRBJ2-7 TRBD2 TRBV7-8 CASSLGLAGTYEQYF TGTGCCAGCAGCTTAGGACTAGCGGGAACCTACGAGCAGTACTTC
NA TRBJ1-5 TRBD1 TRBV7-2 CASSYRGQQPQHF TGTGCCAGCAGCTACAGGGGGCAACAGCCCCAGCATTTT
few TRBJ1-4 TRBD1 TRBV30 CAWRRPGTAEKLFF TGTGCCTGGAGGAGACCCGGGACAGCTGAAAAACTGTTTTTT
NA TRBJ2-5 NA TRBV6-1 CASSEGGRETQYF TGTGCCAGCAGTGAAGGGGGCCGGGAGACCCAGTACTTC
NA TRBJ1-5 TRBD1 TRBV28 CASRMGTGSNQPQHF TGTGCCAGCAGGATGGGGACAGGGAGTAATCAGCCCCAGCATTTT
NA TRBJ2-3 NA TRBV5-1 CASSYPLRREVGTDTQYF TGCGCCAGCAGCTACCCCTTGCGGCGGGAAGTGGGCACAGATACGCAGTATTTT
NA TRBJ2-2 TRBD2 TRBV5-1 CASSFPTSGGNTGELFF TGCGCCAGCAGCTTTCCCACTAGCGGGGGGAACACCGGGGAGCTGTTTTTT
NA TRBJ2-7 TRBD1 TRBV19 CASSRDRGNEQYF TGTGCCAGTAGCCGGGACAGGGGAAACGAGCAGTACTTC
NA TRBJ2-2 TRBD2 TRBV29-1 CSVSGLAGAGGELFF TGCAGCGTGTCGGGACTAGCGGGGGCAGGTGGGGAGCTGTTTTTT
NA TRBJ1-2 TRBD1 TRBV11-2 CASSRDSLYGYTF TGTGCCAGCAGCCGGGACAGCCTCTATGGCTACACCTTC
once TRBJ1-1 NA TRBV11-2 CASSFGGYTEAFF TGTGCCAGCAGCTTCGGGGGTTACACTGAAGCTTTCTTT
NA TRBJ1-2 TRBD1 TRBV27 CASRLTTGGDYGYTF TGTGCCAGCAGGTTGACGACAGGGGGAGACTATGGCTACACCTTC
NA TRBJ2-3 NA TRBV9 CASSVADSGGGTDTQYF TGTGCCAGCAGCGTAGCTGACTCAGGCGGAGGGACAGATACGCAGTATTTT
NA TRBJ2-5 TRBD1 TRBV18 CASSRDRSETQYF TGTGCCAGCTCAAGGGACAGGTCAGAGACCCAGTACTTC
once TRBJ1-2 NA TRBV19 CASRQPQGHLYGYTF TGTGCCAGTAGGCAACCCCAGGGCCACCTCTATGGCTACACCTTC
NA TRBJ2-7 TRBD1 TRBV27 CASSLSWQGAYEQYF TGTGCCAGCAGTTTATCGTGGCAGGGGGCTTACGAGCAGTACTTC
NA TRBJ2-5 NA TRBV5-1 CASSHEEGETQYF TGCGCCAGCAGCCATGAGGAGGGAGAGACCCAGTACTTC
NA TRBJ1-3 NA TRBV5-6 CASSPLGERTIYF TGTGCCAGCAGCCCCCTGGGCGAGCGGACCATATATTTT
few TRBJ2-7 TRBD2 TRBV7-2 CASSPPAGAGEQYF TGTGCCAGCAGCCCCCCAGCGGGAGCAGGGGAGCAGTACTTC
NA TRBJ2-1 NA TRBV7-3 CASSLSLPPSEQFF TGTGCCAGCAGCTTATCCCTGCCCCCTAGTGAGCAGTTCTTC
NA TRBJ1-1 NA TRBV7-2 CASSLDPAGNTEAFF TGTGCCAGCAGCTTAGACCCTGCGGGGAACACTGAAGCTTTCTTT
NA TRBJ2-1 TRBD2 TRBV9 CASSLAGEGEQFF TGTGCCAGCAGTCTAGCGGGAGAGGGTGAGCAGTTCTTC
NA TRBJ2-2 TRBD1 TRBV7-9 CASSWTGRAGELFF TGTGCCAGCAGTTGGACAGGGCGGGCCGGGGAGCTGTTTTTT
NA TRBJ2-3 NA TRBV27 CASSLDPGSAGSTQYF TGTGCCAGCAGTTTAGACCCTGGGTCCGCGGGGAGTACGCAGTATTTT
NA TRBJ1-1 TRBD1 TRBV6-5 CASNSQGWTEAFF TGTGCCAGCAATTCACAGGGGTGGACTGAAGCTTTCTTT
few TRBJ2-3 NA TRBV3-1/TRBV3-2 CASSQINLGAGRTDTQYF TGTGCCAGCAGCCAAATAAACCTTGGTGCGGGCCGCACAGATACGCAGTATTTT
NA TRBJ2-1 TRBD2 TRBV15 CATSRELAGNNEQFF TGTGCCACCAGCAGGGAACTAGCGGGGAACAATGAGCAGTTCTTC
NA TRBJ1-1 TRBD1 TRBV25-1 CASSGDRGGTEAFF TGTGCCAGCAGTGGAGACAGGGGAGGGACTGAAGCTTTCTTT
NA TRBJ1-1 NA TRBV7-9 CASSLVQGHEAFF TGTGCCAGCAGCTTAGTACAGGGTCATGAAGCTTTCTTT
few TRBJ1-2 TRBD1 TRBV4-1 CASSHGQGNYGYTF TGCGCCAGCAGCCACGGACAGGGAAACTATGGCTACACCTTC
once TRBJ2-3 NA TRBV7-2 CASKGMIQGTQYF TGTGCCAGCAAGGGAATGATTCAGGGGACGCAGTATTTT
NA TRBJ2-1 NA TRBV24-1 CATSDPSTRGSYNEQFF TGTGCCACCAGTGATCCCTCTACTCGCGGTAGTTACAATGAGCAGTTCTTC
NA TRBJ1-1 TRBD1 TRBV24-1 CATNRDRERTEAFF TGTGCCACCAATCGGGACAGGGAAAGAACTGAAGCTTTCTTT